These 6 T cell receptor beta chains originate from one sample sequenced in a study of blood T cell repertoires in COVID-19. Method: immunoSEQ multiplex PCR; TCRdb's copy keeps in-frame clones and lacks some. The data show around 430,000 clones, with approximately 90% seen just once and approximately 12% held by the top ten. Material: peripheral blood. The receptors come from a woman aged 45-59 years with COVID-19, enrolled during active disease.

The chain couples TRBV24-1 to TRBJ2-7; D is perhaps TRBD1 (7 bases). The CDR3 covers 14 residues. Germline-derived CDR1 and CDR2 are KGHDR and SFDVKD. Trimming pared 5 bases from V and 7 bases from J, leaving 17 bases between. The CDR3 loop reads CATSASGGGWEQYF. The CDR3 bases are TGTGCCACCAGTGCCTCCGGAGGGGGCTGGGAGCAGTACTTC.

This rearrangement joins TRBV12-3 or TRBV12-4 to TRBJ1-1, with D unresolved. The CDR3 spans 12 residues. Trimming stripped 5 bases from V and 5 bases from J, with 9 bases between. CDR3 protein: CASSRYSTEAFF. In DNA, the CDR3 is TGTGCCAGCAGTCGTTACTCTACTGAAGCTTTCTTT.

V usage is TRBV19 and J usage is TRBJ1-5; D is possibly TRBD1 (5 bases). The germline V and J ends were trimmed by 7 bases and 4 bases, with 11 bases remaining between them. This CDR3 is built from 13 residues. Germline V CDR1 and CDR2: LNHDA, SQIVND (reference sequence). CDR3 sequence: CASTPTANQPQHF. CDR3 nucleotide sequence: TGTGCCAGTACCCCGACAGCTAATCAGCCCCAGCATTTT.

The genes are TRBV7-9 and TRBJ2-3; D gene ambiguous. CDR1 is SEHNR and CDR2 is FQNEAQ in the germline V gene (reference sequence). This CDR3 spans 13 amino acids. Trimming left V 7 bases short and J 1 base short, with 9 bases between. This CDR3 is CASKVRGTDTQYF. The CDR3 DNA follows: TGTGCCAGCAAGGTTCGGGGCACAGATACGCAGTATTTT.

The chain is built from TRBV19 and TRBJ2-3; 12 bases map to TRBD2. The CDR3 contains 17 residues. Germline CDR1 is LNHDA and CDR2 is SQIVND (reference sequence). J was trimmed by 6 bases and V by 7 bases; bases with no gene match: 14. This chain's CDR3 is CASTGPPLAGGRDTQYF. In nucleotides, the CDR3 is TGTGCCAGTACCGGCCCACCACTAGCGGGGGGCCGGGATACGCAGTATTTT.

This chain links TRBV5-5 with TRBJ2-7; 10 bases align to TRBD1. The CDR3 spans 15 residues. Germline lookup yields CDR1 SGHKS and CDR2 YYEKEE (reference sequence). Trimming at V came to 3 bases and at J to 7 bases, leaving 10 bases not matched to a gene. In nucleotides, the CDR3 is TGTGCCAGCAGCTCATACGACAGGGGGCTAGGGGAGCAGTACTTC. Its protein product is CASSSYDRGLGEQYF.